The 31 T cell receptor beta chains presented below share a single source sample, sequenced in a study of glioma-infiltrating T cells. The iRepertoire nested amplicon-rescue multiplex PCR amplified TCR alpha and beta CDR3s from RNA. MiXCR, applied by TCRdb to the multiplex PCR reads, yields one record per CDR3 protein. The sample comprises roughly 200,000 distinct CDR3 sequences, 32% of which are singletons, and around 20% rests with the top ten. Sequencing was performed on glioma tissue, nonneoplastic brain tissue, or PBMCs (not recorded which). The receptors derive from a human donor with low-grade glioma or glioblastoma, undergoing nonglioma brain surgery, or in good health (not recorded which).

On this clonotype: Possible read error: a much larger clone is one base away. This chain uses TRBV10-3 with TRBJ1-1; 11 bases match TRBD1. V was pared by 5 bases and J by 5 bases, with 7 bases of the junction left unmatched. Germline-derived CDR1 and CDR2 are ENHRY and SYGVKD. This CDR3 has 15 residues. CDR3 bases: TGTGCCATCAGTAAGGGACAGGGGGGGTGGACTGAAGCTTTCTTT. It specifies CAISKGQGGWTEAFF.

This clonotype was seen only once. The J gene is TRBJ2-1, the V gene TRBV12-3 or TRBV12-4, with TRBD2 as a possible D gene (6 bases). The V and J ends lost 4 bases and 0 bases respectively, with 19 bases between them. The CDR3 covers 18 residues. The CDR3 bases are TGTGCCAGCAGTTCCCCTAGCCCGGGACTTAGCTCCTACAATGAGCAGTTCTTC. This gives the protein CASSSPSPGLSSYNEQFF.

A note on this clonotype: At one end, the junction sequence differs from germline, possibly due to a read error. The CDR3 DNA sequence: TGCGCCAGCAGCTTTACCGGGACAGGGACTGGAAGCACCATATATTTT. This gives the protein CASSFTGTGTGSTIYF. The gene calls are TRBV5-1 and TRBJ1-3; 9 bases are a match to TRBD1. Looked up from germline, CDR1 is SGHRS and CDR2 is YFSETQ. CDR3 length: 16 residues.

In its sample, this clonotype was seen many times. This chain joins TRBV5-4 and TRBJ1-2; TRBD1 aligns across 7 bases. CDR1 SGHNT and CDR2 YYREEE come from the germline V gene (reference sequence). J gave up 8 bases and V 0 bases, and 22 bases lay outside the gene matches. This CDR3 is built from 19 residues. CDR3 coding DNA: TGTGCCAGCAGCTTGGAATCGACAGGGAAGTGTCGAAAGTCTGGCGGCTACACCTTC. Translation gives CASSLESTGKCRKSGGYTF.

The genes are TRBV4-1 and TRBJ2-7, with unresolved D. CDR3 length: 14 amino acids. V dropped 1 base and J dropped 4 bases, with 11 bases sitting between them. In germline, CDR1 is MGHRA, CDR2 YSYEKL. The CDR3 spells CASSQAPYGYEQYF. CDR3 sequence (DNA): TGCGCCAGCAGCCAAGCCCCTTATGGGTACGAGCAGTACTTC.

The rearrangement uses TRBV7-4 and TRBJ2-7; 10 bases fit TRBD1. The CDR3 runs 14 residues. J gave up 6 bases and V 1 base, and 3 bases lay outside the gene matches. Looked up from germline, CDR1 is SGHVT and CDR2 is SQSDAQ. The CDR3 bases are TGTGCCAGCAGCTTAGGGTGGACAGGGGGCGAGCAGTACTTC. Translating it yields CASSLGWTGGEQYF.

This clonotype has a count of ten or more. The chain is built from TRBV3-1 and TRBJ2-5; TRBD2 is a possible D gene (6 bases). Germline V gene lookup returns CDR1 LGHDT and CDR2 YNNKEL (reference sequence). The V and J ends lost 2 bases and 10 bases respectively, with 14 bases between them. This CDR3 has 13 residues. The DNA for the CDR3 is TGTGCCAGCAGCCAACCGTCGGGGGTGAGCCAGTACTTC. Its protein is CASSQPSGVSQYF.

This clonotype was picked up a small number of times. J is TRBJ2-2 and V is TRBV12-3 or TRBV12-4, with 7 positions matching TRBD1. The V segment lost 6 bases and the J segment 0 bases; nucleotides outside the gene matches: 13. This CDR3 comprises 18 residues. The chain's CDR3 is CASSRQAETGANTGELFF. CDR3 nucleotides: TGTGCCAGCAGCCGTCAAGCCGAAACAGGGGCGAACACCGGGGAGCTGTTTTTT.

This clonotype was counted a few times. The chain couples TRBV12-3 or TRBV12-4 to TRBJ2-3; D is unclear. The CDR3 has 14 residues. With 2 bases removed from V and 2 bases from J, the gap between germline ends came to 8 bases. Here the CDR3 DNA reads TGTGCCAGCAGTTTACGTGTCCACACAGATACGCAGTATTTT. Protein: CASSLRVHTDTQYF.

This rearrangement joins TRBV12-3 or TRBV12-4 to TRBJ2-5; D may match TRBD1 or TRBD2 (5 bases each). Trimming removed 5 bases at V and 4 bases at J, with 20 bases between. The CDR3 contains 16 residues. The CDR3 DNA reads as TGTGCCAGCAGTCCCGGGGCTAGCCGGAATAGAGAGACCCAGTACTTC. Protein product: CASSPGASRNRETQYF.

The V and J genes are TRBV13 and TRBJ2-1; D remains unclear. Trimming removed 2 bases at V and 8 bases at J, with 7 bases between. This CDR3 contains 12 residues. In germline, CDR1 is PRHDT, CDR2 FYEKMQ (reference sequence). The CDR3 nucleotides read TGTGCCAGCAGCTTACGACTTGATGAGCAGTTCTTC. Its translation is CASSLRLDEQFF.

This chain uses TRBV9 with TRBJ1-3, with 9 positions matching TRBD1. The CDR3 consists of 15 residues. The V gene's germline CDR1 is SGDLS and CDR2 YYNGEE. J was trimmed by 11 bases and V by 0 bases; bases with no gene match: 9. The CDR3 DNA sequence: TGTGCCAGCAGCGTAGATGGACAGGGGACTTGGGCCATATATTTT. Protein: CASSVDGQGTWAIYF.

In this sample, this clonotype turned up many times. V and J are TRBV10-3 and TRBJ2-1, with 12 bases that match TRBD2. The CDR3 is made up of 16 amino acids. Germline lookup yields CDR1 ENHRY and CDR2 SYGVKD. Trimming at V came to 2 bases and at J to 8 bases, leaving 7 bases not matched to a gene. The CDR3 DNA is TGTGCCATCAGTGAGCGGTTCGGGACTAGCGGGCATGAGCAGTTCTTC. Encoded protein: CAISERFGTSGHEQFF.

For this clonotype: A read error may be the cause here, since a much bigger clone is one base away. The gene calls are TRBV18 and TRBJ1-3, with a tentative D call TRBD1 (6 bases). The CDR3 covers 15 residues. Germline-derived CDR1 and CDR2 are KGHSH and LQKENI. CDR3 in DNA: TGTGCCAGCTCACCACCGATCCAGGGGAGCAACACCATACATTTT. This gives the protein CASSPPIQGSNTIHF.

The CDR3: CASTMTGARSGYTF. Written as DNA, the CDR3 is TGTGCCAGCACCATGACAGGGGCACGGAGTGGCTACACCTTC. The chain uses TRBV27 and TRBJ1-2, with 8 nucleotides matching TRBD1. J gave up 7 bases and V 7 bases, and 11 bases lay outside the gene matches. Germline V gene lookup returns CDR1 MNHEY and CDR2 SMNVEV (reference sequence). The CDR3 is 14 residues long.

This clonotype came up many times. The rearrangement uses TRBV6-5 and TRBJ1-1; a possible D gene is TRBD1 (5 bases). V lost 2 bases, J lost 5 bases, and 18 bases lay in between. The germline CDR1 and CDR2 sequences are MNHEY and SVGAGI. This CDR3 spans 16 amino acids. The CDR3 DNA reads as TGTGCCAGCAGTTACCCAATTTTGGGGGGAAGGACTGAAGCTTTCTTT. Protein sequence: CASSYPILGGRTEAFF.

The chain employs TRBV5-1 and TRBJ2-2, with D hard to call. Trimming pared 5 bases from V and 4 bases from J, leaving 9 bases between. The CDR3 contains 13 residues. Per the germline V gene, CDR1 is SGHRS and CDR2 is YFSETQ. CDR3 DNA: TGCGCCAGCAGGAAATGGGGCACCGGGGAGCTGTTTTTT. Amino acids: CASRKWGTGELFF.

This clonotype was counted many times. The rearrangement joins TRBV20-1 to TRBJ2-3, with a tentative D call TRBD2 (6 bases). CDR3 length: 14 amino acids. The germline V gene has CDR1 DFQATT and CDR2 SNEGSKA (reference sequence). V was trimmed by 4 bases and J by 2 bases, leaving 13 bases between them. DNA for the CDR3: TGCAGTGCTACGGCGGGGATAACCACAGATACGCAGTATTTT. This sequence encodes CSATAGITTDTQYF.

This clonotype occurred many times. This rearrangement joins TRBV19 to TRBJ2-7; 7 bases align to TRBD1. Germline CDR1 reads LNHDA; CDR2 reads SQIVND (reference sequence). The V segment lost 10 bases and the J segment 3 bases; nucleotides outside the gene matches: 6. This CDR3 has 12 amino acids. As DNA, the CDR3 is TGTGCCACTCCGGCAGGGGGCTACGAGCAGTACTTC. As protein: CATPAGGYEQYF.

This clonotype was seen only a few times. V is TRBV18 and J is TRBJ2-4; D remains unclear. The CDR3 contains 14 residues. Trimming took off 3 bases at V and 0 bases at J, with 6 bases between the two ends. Germline-derived CDR1 and CDR2 are KGHSH and LQKENI. CDR3 region: CASSPGEAKNIQYF. The CDR3 nucleotides read TGTGCCAGCTCACCTGGGGAAGCCAAAAACATTCAGTACTTC.

This clonotype appeared many times. This sequence joins TRBV24-1 and TRBJ2-6; no definite D call. Trimming removed 11 bases from V and 0 bases from J, with 7 bases in between. The CDR3 is made up of 13 amino acids. Germline V lookup: CDR1 KGHDR, CDR2 SFDVKD. This CDR3 is CAIASSGANVLTF. The CDR3 nucleotides are TGTGCCATCGCCAGCTCTGGGGCCAACGTCCTGACTTTC.

At least ten counts were recorded for this clonotype. The chain links TRBV6-5 to TRBJ2-3; D gene uncertain. The germline V gene has CDR1 MNHEY and CDR2 SVGAGI. This CDR3 comprises 14 residues. V was clipped by 0 bases and J by 5 bases, with 9 bases between them. The CDR3 is CASSYSIPEDTQYF. CDR3 DNA sequence: TGTGCCAGCAGTTACTCGATACCTGAAGATACGCAGTATTTT.

This clonotype was seen more than once but under ten times. The chain recombines TRBV3-1 with TRBJ2-1; D is possibly TRBD1 (6 bases). The CDR3 loop spans 17 amino acids. Trimming removed 0 bases from V and 8 bases from J, with 20 bases in between. CDR1 LGHDT and CDR2 YNNKEL come from the germline V gene (reference sequence). CDR3 sequence: CASSQEHKGGRAHEQFF. The CDR3 DNA reads as TGTGCCAGCAGCCAAGAACATAAAGGGGGTAGGGCTCATGAGCAGTTCTTC.

This clonotype was seen many times. The rearrangement joins TRBV5-1 to TRBJ2-1, with 9 bases matching TRBD2. The germline V gene has CDR1 SGHRS and CDR2 YFSETQ. V lost 2 bases to trimming and J lost 7 bases; unmatched junction nucleotides: 4. The CDR3 covers 14 residues. Written as DNA, the CDR3 is TGCGCCAGCAGCTTCGGCGGGAGGGGGAATGAGCAGTTCTTC. Its translation is CASSFGGRGNEQFF.

The chain couples TRBV12-3 or TRBV12-4 to TRBJ2-1, with 7 nucleotides matching TRBD2. This CDR3 contains 15 residues. Trimming cost V 7 bases and J 5 bases; bases outside gene matches: 11. The CDR3 here is CASINLGGSNNEQFF. The CDR3 DNA reads TGTGCCAGCATCAACTTGGGGGGGTCCAACAATGAGCAGTTCTTC.

This clonotype occurred many times. This rearrangement joins TRBV6-2 or TRBV6-3 to TRBJ2-1; D unresolved. CDR3 length equals 13 residues. CDR1 and CDR2 (germline): MNHEY, SVGEGT. Trimming pared 8 bases from V and 4 bases from J, leaving 12 bases between. The chain's CDR3 is CASLDWSYNEQFF. Written as DNA, the CDR3 is TGTGCCAGCCTCGATTGGTCGTACAATGAGCAGTTCTTC.

The table lists this clonotype with a few counts. V is TRBV7-9 and J is TRBJ2-5; the D is unclear. Germline V gene data show CDR1 as SEHNR and CDR2 as FQNEAQ (reference sequence). This CDR3 is 14 amino acids long. V lost 2 bases, J lost 2 bases, and 9 bases lay in between. CDR3: CASSLSERQETQYF. DNA for the CDR3: TGTGCCAGCAGCTTATCGGAGAGGCAAGAGACCCAGTACTTC. Together with reference TRBV7-9 and TRBJ2-5, the CDR3 gives the full variable domain: DTGVSQNPRHKITKRGQNVTFRCDPISEHNRLYWYRQTLGQGPEFLTYFQNEAQLEKSRLLSDRFSAERPKGSFSTLEIQRTEQGDSAMYLCASSLSERQETQYFGPGTRLLVL.

The sample holds many counts of this clonotype. The chain recombines TRBV29-1 with TRBJ2-7, with a possible D match to TRBD2 (5 bases). Trimming cost V 6 bases and J 0 bases, with 12 bases left between them. Germline CDR1 is SQVTM and CDR2 is ANQGSEA. The CDR3 has 13 residues. This chain's CDR3 is CSVRTSVSYEQYF. Written as DNA, the CDR3 is TGCAGCGTCCGGACTTCTGTCTCCTACGAGCAGTACTTC.

V and J are TRBV7-9 and TRBJ2-7; TRBD2 matches 12 bases. Losses at the gene ends were 5 bases for V and 1 base for J; bases not matched to a gene: 6. CDR3 length equals 16 residues. The germline V gene encodes CDR1 SEHNR and CDR2 FQNEAQ (reference sequence). The CDR3 nucleotides are TGTGCCAGCAGCGCCCTAGCGGGAGGGAGTTCCTACGAGCAGTACTTC. It translates to CASSALAGGSSYEQYF.

V gene TRBV7-2 combines with J gene TRBJ2-7; 9 positions match TRBD2. V dropped 5 bases and J dropped 7; count of bases not matched to a gene: 12. The CDR3 totals 15 residues. Germline V gives CDR1 SGHTA, CDR2 FQGNSA. Here the CDR3 reads CASSDPSLAGQEQYF. The CDR3 DNA is TGTGCCAGCAGCGACCCCTCACTAGCGGGTCAGGAGCAGTACTTC.

This clonotype has ten or more counts. The J gene is TRBJ2-7, the V gene TRBV6-6; 9 bases are a match to TRBD2. The junction had 12 bases not matched to a gene; V was cut back by 0 bases and J by 6 bases. Germline V gene data show CDR1 as MNHNY and CDR2 as SVGAGI (reference sequence). CDR3 length equals 17 residues. The CDR3 here is CASSYSGFSGRRGEQYF. CDR3 DNA sequence: TGTGCCAGCAGTTACTCCGGATTTAGCGGGAGAAGGGGCGAGCAGTACTTC.